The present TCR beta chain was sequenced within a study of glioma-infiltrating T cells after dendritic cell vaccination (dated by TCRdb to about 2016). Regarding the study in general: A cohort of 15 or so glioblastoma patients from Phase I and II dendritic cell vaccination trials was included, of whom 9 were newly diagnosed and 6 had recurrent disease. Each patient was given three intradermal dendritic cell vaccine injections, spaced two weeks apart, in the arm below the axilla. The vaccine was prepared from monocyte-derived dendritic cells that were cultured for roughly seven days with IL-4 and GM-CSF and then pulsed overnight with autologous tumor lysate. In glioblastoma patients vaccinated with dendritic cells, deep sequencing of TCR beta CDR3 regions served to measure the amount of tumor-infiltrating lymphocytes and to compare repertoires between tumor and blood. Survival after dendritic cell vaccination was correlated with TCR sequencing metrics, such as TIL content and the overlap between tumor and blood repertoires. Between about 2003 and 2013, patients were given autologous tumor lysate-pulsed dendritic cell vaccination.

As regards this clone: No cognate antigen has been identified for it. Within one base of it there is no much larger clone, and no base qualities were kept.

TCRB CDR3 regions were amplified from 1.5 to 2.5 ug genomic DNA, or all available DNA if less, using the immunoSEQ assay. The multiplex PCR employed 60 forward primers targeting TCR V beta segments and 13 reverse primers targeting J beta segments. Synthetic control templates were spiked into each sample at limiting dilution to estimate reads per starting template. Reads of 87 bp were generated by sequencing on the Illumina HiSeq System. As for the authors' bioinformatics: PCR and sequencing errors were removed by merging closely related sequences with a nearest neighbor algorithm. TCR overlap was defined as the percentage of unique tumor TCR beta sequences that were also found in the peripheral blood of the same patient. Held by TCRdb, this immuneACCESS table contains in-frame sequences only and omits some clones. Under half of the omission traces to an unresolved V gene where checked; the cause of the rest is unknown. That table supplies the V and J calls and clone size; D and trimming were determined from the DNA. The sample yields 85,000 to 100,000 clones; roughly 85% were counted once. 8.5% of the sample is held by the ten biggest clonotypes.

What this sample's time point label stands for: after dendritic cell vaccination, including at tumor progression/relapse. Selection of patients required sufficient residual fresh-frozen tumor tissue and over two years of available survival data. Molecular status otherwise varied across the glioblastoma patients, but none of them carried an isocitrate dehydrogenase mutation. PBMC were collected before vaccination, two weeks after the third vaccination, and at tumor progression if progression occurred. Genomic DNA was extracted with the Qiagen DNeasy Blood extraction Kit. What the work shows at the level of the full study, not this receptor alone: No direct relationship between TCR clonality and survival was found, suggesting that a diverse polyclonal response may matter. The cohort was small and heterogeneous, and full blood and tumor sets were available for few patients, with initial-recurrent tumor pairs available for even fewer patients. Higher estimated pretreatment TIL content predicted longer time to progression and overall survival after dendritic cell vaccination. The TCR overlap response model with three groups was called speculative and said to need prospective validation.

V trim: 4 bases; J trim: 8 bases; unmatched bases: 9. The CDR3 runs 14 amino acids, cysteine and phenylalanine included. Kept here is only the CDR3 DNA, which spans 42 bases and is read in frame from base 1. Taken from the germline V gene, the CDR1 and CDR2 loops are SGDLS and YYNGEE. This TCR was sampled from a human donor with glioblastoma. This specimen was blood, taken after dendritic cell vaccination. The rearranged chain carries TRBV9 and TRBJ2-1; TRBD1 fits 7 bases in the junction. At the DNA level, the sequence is TGTGCCAGCAGCTCAGAGGGGGCGGTATATGAGCAGTTCTTC. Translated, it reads CASSSEGAVYEQFF.